Shown below are 8 T cell receptor beta chains from a single sample sequenced in a study of quantifying T cell responses using KT2 cells. Study overall: TCR alpha and beta constant-region primers primed reverse transcription of RNA.

Each cDNA got a UMI-containing oligo ligated at its 3' end. An equimolar mix of RC1.1 and RC1.2 primed the beta chain across TRBC1 and TRBC2. TCRdb used MiXCR to reprocess the UMI-ligation and nested PCR reads, holding one entry per CDR3 protein. The top ten hold less than 11% of the sample, which has approximately 46,000 distinct CDR3 sequences, approximately 10% seen once. Sample: PBMCs spiked with cells of the T cell clone KT2. The receptors were sampled from a human donor.

This clonotype has at least ten counts. The V gene is TRBV3-1, the J gene TRBJ2-1; 7 nucleotides agree with TRBD1. CDR1 and CDR2 from the germline V gene are LGHDT and YNNKEL (reference sequence). The CDR3 is 18 residues long. The V segment lost 4 bases and the J segment 5 bases; nucleotides outside the gene matches: 17. The CDR3 DNA reads as TGTGCCAGCAGCCTTTCACTCAAGGACAGGTTGAGGGACAATGAGCAGTTCTTC. It yields the protein CASSLSLKDRLRDNEQFF.

V gene TRBV11-3 combines with J gene TRBJ2-3; TRBD2 matches 10 bases. Germline assignment: CDR1 SGHNT and CDR2 YENEEA. Trimming removed 5 bases from V and 4 bases from J; junction bases left unmatched: 9. The CDR3 has 16 residues. The CDR3 sequence: CASSGRASGSSDTQYF. CDR3 DNA sequence: TGTGCCAGCAGCGGTCGGGCTAGCGGGAGTTCAGATACGCAGTATTTT.

V is TRBV14 and J is TRBJ1-6, with a weak D call TRBD1 (6 bases). Germline CDR1 and CDR2: SGHDN and FVKESK. V was shortened by 3 bases and J by 7 bases, with 19 bases between the two germline ends. This CDR3 region has 17 residues. CDR3 region: CASSHGGGLVPNSPLHF. The CDR3 nucleotides read TGTGCCAGCAGCCACGGTGGGGGGCTGGTCCCAAATTCACCCCTCCACTTT. The full variable domain, its missing parts supplied by reference TRBV14 and TRBJ1-6, is EAGVTQFPSHSVIEKGQTVTLRCDPISGHDNLYWYRRVMGKEIKFLLHFVKESKQDESGMPNNRFLAERTGGTYSTLKVQPAELEDSGVYFCASSHGGGLVPNSPLHFGNGTRLTVT.

The rearrangement links TRBV6-2 or TRBV6-3 to TRBJ2-1; TRBD1 or TRBD2 may be the D gene (5 bases each). The CDR3 has 17 residues. Trimming removed 4 bases from V and 0 bases from J, with 16 bases in between. The V gene's germline CDR1 is MNHEY and CDR2 SVGEGT. The CDR3 DNA sequence: TGTGCCAGCAGTTCAAGAACCGGGACGGGCTCCTACAATGAGCAGTTCTTC. This encodes CASSSRTGTGSYNEQFF.

This clonotype was counted a few times. This chain links TRBV5-1 with TRBJ2-3; TRBD1 matches at 7 bases. With V trimmed by 3 bases and J by 11 bases, 12 bases remained unmatched. Looked up from germline, CDR1 is SGHRS and CDR2 is YFSETQ. The CDR3 contains 14 residues. CDR3 nucleotide sequence: TGCGCCAGCAGCTGGGACAGCTCACAGATAGAGCAGTATTTT. Translation: CASSWDSSQIEQYF.

The sample holds many counts of this clonotype. The chain recombines TRBV2 with TRBJ1-1; possibly TRBD1 for D (6 bases). CDR3 length equals 13 residues. The germline V gene has CDR1 SNHLY and CDR2 FYNNEI. V lost 6 bases to trimming and J lost 1 base, with 9 bases between them. Here the CDR3 reads CASSLGQNTEAFF. The DNA of the CDR3 is TGTGCCAGCAGCCTGGGACAGAACACTGAAGCTTTCTTT. Filled out from reference TRBV2 and TRBJ1-1, the complete variable domain reads EPEVTQTPSHQVTQMGQEVILRCVPISNHLYFYWYRQILGQKVEFLVSFYNNEISEKSEIFDDQFSVERPDGSNFTLKIRSTKLEDSAMYFCASSLGQNTEAFFGQGTRLTVV.

This clonotype was counted only a few times. The chain couples TRBV6-2 or TRBV6-3 to TRBJ2-1, with D hard to call. V was cut by 6 bases and J by 4 bases, with 4 bases left in between. Germline V lookup: CDR1 MNHEY, CDR2 SVGEGT. This CDR3 comprises 11 residues. CDR3 nucleotides: TGTGCCAGCAGGGATTACAATGAGCAGTTCTTC. Protein: CASRDYNEQFF.

The rearrangement links TRBV7-8 to TRBJ2-7, with D perhaps matching TRBD1 (6 bases). Trimming took off 5 bases at V and 6 bases at J, with 14 bases between the two ends. CDR3 length: 13 amino acids. CDR1 and CDR2 (germline): SGHVS, FQNEAQ. The CDR3 DNA follows: TGTGCCAGCAGCCCAGATACAGGGTTCGAGCAGTACTTC. The encoded protein is CASSPDTGFEQYF.